This TCR beta chain was profiled in a study of regulatory T cells in long-lasting Graves disease. Documented time point: newly diagnosed GD, antithyroid drugs for less than 3 months. The TCR library was made from RNA that had been extracted from PBMCs in TRIzol. Graves' disease diagnosis followed American Thyroid Association guidelines. Concerning this clonotype: Antigen specificity is unknown.

Relying on iRepertoire HTBI primers and Arm-PCR of CDR3 regions, the team built TCR beta libraries. Via MiXCR, TCRdb re-called the multiplex PCR reads, giving one row per CDR3 protein. The repertoire holds more than 300,000 distinct CDR3 sequences, roughly 16% seen once, with 20% to 25% in the top ten. The study's findings and limits: New patients shared about a thousand public clonotypes, fewer than the roughly 2,600 shared by persistent patients.

The CDR3 contains 16 residues. V shed 6 bases and J 7 bases; nucleotides not matched to a gene: 13. Germline V gene lookup returns CDR1 SGHVS and CDR2 FQNEAQ. The data also belong to a second study, concerning T cells in Graves' hyperthyroidism and ophthalmopathy. From that paper: With the HTBI primer set, the TCR CDR3 went through a first round of RT-PCR.

The sample in question was peripheral blood mononuclear cells (PBMCs), obtained at new diagnosis, from a patient treated with antithyroid drugs. This receptor was taken from a woman aged 18-35 years with Graves disease. The chain uses TRBV7-8 and TRBJ2-3, with 10 bases identical to TRBD2. The CDR3 DNA is TGTGCCAGCAGTCACGACGGACTAGCGGAGATTAATACGCAGTATTTT. Translating gives CASSHDGLAEINTQYF.